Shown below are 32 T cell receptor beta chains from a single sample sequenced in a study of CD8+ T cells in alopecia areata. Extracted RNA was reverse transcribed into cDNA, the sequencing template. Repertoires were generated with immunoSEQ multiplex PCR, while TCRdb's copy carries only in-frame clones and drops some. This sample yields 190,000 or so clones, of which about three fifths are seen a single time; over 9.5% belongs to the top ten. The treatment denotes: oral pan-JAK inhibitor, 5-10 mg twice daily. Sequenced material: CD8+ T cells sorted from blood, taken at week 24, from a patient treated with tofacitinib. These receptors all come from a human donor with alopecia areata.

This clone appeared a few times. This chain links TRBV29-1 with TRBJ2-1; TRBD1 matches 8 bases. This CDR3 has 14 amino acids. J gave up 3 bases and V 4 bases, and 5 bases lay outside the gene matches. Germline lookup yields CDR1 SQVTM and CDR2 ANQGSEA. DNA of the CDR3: TGCAGCGTTGGGCGACAGGGGCTCTACAATGAGCAGTTCTTC. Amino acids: CSVGRQGLYNEQFF.

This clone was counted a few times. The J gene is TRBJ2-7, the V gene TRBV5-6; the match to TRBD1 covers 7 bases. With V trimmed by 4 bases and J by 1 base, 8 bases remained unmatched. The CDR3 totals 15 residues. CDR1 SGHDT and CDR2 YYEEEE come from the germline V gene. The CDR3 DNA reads TGTGCCAGCAGCCTAGGACAGGCATTTTCCTACGAGCAGTACTTC. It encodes CASSLGQAFSYEQYF.

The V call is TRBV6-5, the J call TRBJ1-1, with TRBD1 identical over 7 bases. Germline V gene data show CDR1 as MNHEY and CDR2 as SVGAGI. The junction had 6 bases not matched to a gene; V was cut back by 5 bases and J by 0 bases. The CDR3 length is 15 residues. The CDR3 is CASSPTGALNTEAFF. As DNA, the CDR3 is TGTGCCAGCAGTCCCACAGGGGCATTGAACACTGAAGCTTTCTTT.

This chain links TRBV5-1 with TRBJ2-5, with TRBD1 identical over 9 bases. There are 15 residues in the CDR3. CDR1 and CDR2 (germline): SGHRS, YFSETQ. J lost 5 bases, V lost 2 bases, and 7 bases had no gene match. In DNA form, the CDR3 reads TGCGCCAGCAGCTTTAACAGGGGGCATTTGGAGACCCAGTACTTC. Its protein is CASSFNRGHLETQYF.

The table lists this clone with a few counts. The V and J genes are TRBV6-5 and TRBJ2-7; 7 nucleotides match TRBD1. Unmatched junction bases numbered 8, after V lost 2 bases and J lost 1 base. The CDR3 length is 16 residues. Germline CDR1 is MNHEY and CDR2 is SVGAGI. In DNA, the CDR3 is TGTGCCAGCAGTTACCGGAAGGACAGGCGTTCCTACGAGCAGTACTTC. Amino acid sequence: CASSYRKDRRSYEQYF.

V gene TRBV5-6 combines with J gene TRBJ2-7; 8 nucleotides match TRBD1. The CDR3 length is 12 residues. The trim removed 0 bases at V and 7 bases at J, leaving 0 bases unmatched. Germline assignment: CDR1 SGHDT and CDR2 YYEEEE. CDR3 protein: CASSLGTGEQYF. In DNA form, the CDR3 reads TGTGCCAGCAGCTTGGGGACAGGGGAGCAGTACTTC.

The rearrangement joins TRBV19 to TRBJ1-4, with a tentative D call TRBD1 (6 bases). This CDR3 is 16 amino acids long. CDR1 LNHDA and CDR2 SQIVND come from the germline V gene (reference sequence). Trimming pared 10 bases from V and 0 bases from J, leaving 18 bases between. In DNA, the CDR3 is TGTGCCACCCACTTACTGGGACAAACAACTAATGAAAAACTGTTTTTT. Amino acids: CATHLLGQTTNEKLFF. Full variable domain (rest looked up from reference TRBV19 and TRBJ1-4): DGGITQSPKYLFRKEGQNVTLSCEQNLNHDAMYWYRQDPGQGLRLIYYSQIVNDFQKGDIAEGYSVSREKKESFPLTVTSAQKNPTAFYLCATHLLGQTTNEKLFFGSGTQLSVL.

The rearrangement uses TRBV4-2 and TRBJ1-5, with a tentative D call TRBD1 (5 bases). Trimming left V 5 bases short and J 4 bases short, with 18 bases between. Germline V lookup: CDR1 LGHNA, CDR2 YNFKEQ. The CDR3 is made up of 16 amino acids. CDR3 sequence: CASSARGEGPNQPQHF. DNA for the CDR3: TGTGCCAGCAGCGCGCGAGGGGAGGGCCCAAATCAGCCCCAGCATTTT.

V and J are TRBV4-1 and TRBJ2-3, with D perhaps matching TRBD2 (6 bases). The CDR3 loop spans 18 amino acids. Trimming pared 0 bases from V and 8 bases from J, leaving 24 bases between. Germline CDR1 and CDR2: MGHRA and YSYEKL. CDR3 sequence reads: CASSQDRYLARAMGTQYF. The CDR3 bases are TGCGCCAGCAGCCAAGATAGGTACCTAGCGAGGGCGATGGGTACGCAGTATTTT.

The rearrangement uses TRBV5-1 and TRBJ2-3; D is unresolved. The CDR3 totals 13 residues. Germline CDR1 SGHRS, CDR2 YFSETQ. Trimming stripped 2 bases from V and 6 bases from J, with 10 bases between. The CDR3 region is CASSLSYGDTQYF. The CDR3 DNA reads TGCGCCAGCAGCTTATCTTACGGGGATACGCAGTATTTT.

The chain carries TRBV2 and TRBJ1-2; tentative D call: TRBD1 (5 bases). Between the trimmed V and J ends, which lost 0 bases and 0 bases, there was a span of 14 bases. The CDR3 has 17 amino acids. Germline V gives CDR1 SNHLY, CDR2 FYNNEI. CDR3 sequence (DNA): TGTGCCAGCAGTGAAGCAGGGGTCAGGACGGCTAACTATGGCTACACCTTC. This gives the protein CASSEAGVRTANYGYTF.

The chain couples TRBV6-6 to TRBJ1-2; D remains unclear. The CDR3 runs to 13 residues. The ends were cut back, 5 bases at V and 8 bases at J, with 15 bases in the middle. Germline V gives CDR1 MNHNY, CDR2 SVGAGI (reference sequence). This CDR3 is CASSPRTEGGYTF. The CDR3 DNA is TGTGCCAGCAGTCCGCGGACGGAGGGCGGCTACACCTTC.

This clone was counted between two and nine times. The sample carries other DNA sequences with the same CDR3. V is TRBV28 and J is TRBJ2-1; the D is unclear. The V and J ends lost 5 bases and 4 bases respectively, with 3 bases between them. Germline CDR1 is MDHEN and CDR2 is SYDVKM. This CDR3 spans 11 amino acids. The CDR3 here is CASSTYNEQFF. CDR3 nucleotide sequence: TGTGCCAGCAGTACTTACAATGAGCAGTTCTTC.

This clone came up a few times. The CDR3 DNA reads as TGTGCCAGCAGCACCCAGGACAGGGAAGGGATTTATTCACCCCTCCACTTT. Protein product: CASSTQDREGIYSPLHF. This chain joins TRBV7-3 and TRBJ1-6; TRBD1 agrees at 8 bases. Trimming took 5 bases from V and 8 from J; bases not matched to a gene: 14. This CDR3 is built from 17 residues. Germline values: CDR1 SGHTA, CDR2 FQGTGA.

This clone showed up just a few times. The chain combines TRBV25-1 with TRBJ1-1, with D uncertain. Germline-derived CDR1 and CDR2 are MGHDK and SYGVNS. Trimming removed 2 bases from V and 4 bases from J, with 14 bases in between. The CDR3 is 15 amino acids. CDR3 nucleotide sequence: TGTGCCAGCAGTGAAATTTCCGGGGTCCGCACTGAAGCTTTCTTT. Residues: CASSEISGVRTEAFF.

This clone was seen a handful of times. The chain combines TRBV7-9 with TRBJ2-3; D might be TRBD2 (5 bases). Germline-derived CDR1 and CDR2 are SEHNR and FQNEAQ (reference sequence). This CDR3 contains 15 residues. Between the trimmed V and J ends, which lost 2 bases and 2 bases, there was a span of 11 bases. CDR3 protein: CASSLSAGYTDTQYF. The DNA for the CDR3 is TGTGCCAGCAGCTTATCTGCGGGCTACACAGATACGCAGTATTTT.

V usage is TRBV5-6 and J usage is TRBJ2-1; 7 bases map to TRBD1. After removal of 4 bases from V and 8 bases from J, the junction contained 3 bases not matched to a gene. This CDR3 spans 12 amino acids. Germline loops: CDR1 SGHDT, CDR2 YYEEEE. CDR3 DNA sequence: TGTGCCAGCAGCCCCGGGACAGATGAGCAGTTCTTC. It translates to CASSPGTDEQFF.

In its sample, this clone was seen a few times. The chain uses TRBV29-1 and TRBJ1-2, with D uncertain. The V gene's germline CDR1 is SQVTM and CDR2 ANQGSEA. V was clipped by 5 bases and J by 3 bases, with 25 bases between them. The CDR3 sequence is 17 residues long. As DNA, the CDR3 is TGCAGCGTTCAGGACCTGAACACCCACACCGGGGACTATGGCTACACCTTC. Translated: CSVQDLNTHTGDYGYTF.

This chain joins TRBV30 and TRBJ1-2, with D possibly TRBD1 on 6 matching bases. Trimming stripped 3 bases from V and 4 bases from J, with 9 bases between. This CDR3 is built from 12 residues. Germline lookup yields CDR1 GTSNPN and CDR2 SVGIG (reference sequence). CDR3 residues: CAWRGASYGYTF. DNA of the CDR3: TGTGCCTGGAGGGGGGCCTCCTATGGCTACACCTTC.

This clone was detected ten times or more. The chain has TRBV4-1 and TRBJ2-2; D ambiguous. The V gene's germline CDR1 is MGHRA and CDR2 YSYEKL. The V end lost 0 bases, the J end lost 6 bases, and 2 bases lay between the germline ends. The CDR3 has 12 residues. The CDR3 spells CASSQEAGELFF. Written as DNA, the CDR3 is TGCGCCAGCAGCCAAGAAGCCGGGGAGCTGTTTTTT.

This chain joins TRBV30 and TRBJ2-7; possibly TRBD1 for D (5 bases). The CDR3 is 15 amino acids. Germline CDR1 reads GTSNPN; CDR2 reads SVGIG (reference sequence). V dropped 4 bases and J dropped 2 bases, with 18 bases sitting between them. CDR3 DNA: TGTGCCTGGACCCTTTGGCAGGGAAGGGCCTACGAGCAGTACTTC. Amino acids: CAWTLWQGRAYEQYF.

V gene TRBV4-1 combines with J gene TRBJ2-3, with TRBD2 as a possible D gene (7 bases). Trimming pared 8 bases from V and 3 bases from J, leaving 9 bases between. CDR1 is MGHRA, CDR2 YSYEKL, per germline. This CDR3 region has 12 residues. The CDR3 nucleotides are TGCGCCAGCGGGGGGGCAACAGATACGCAGTATTTT. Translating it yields CASGGATDTQYF.

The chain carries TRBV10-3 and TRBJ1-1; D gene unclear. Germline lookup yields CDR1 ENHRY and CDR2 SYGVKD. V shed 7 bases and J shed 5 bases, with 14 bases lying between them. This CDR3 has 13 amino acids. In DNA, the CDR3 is TGTGCCATCAACAGTGGTGGGGAAACTGAAGCTTTCTTT. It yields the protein CAINSGGETEAFF.

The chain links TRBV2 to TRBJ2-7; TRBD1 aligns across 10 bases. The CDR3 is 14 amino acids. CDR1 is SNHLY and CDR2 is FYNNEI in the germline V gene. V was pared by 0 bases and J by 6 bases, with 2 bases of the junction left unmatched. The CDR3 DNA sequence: TGTGCCAGCAGTGAAGCGGGACAGGGGATCGAGCAGTACTTC. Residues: CASSEAGQGIEQYF.

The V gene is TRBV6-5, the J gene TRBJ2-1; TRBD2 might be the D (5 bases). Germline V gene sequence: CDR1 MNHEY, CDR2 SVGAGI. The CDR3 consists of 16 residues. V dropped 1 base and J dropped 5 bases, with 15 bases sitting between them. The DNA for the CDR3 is TGTGCCAGCAGTTACTTTCTCGCTCCCGGGGACAATGAGCAGTTCTTC. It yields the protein CASSYFLAPGDNEQFF.

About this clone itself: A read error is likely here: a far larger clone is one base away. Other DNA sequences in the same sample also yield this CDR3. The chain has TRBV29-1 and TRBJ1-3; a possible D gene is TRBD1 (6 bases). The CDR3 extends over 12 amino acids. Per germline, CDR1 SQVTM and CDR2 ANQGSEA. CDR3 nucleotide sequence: TGCAGCGTTGCAGGGGACGGAAACACGATATATTTT. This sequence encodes CSVAGDGNTIYF.

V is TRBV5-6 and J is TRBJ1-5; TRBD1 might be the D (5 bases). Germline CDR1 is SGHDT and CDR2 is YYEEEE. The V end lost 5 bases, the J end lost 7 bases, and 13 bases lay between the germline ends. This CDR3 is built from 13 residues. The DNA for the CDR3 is TGTGCCAGCAGTGTGGGGGATCACCAGCCCCAGCATTTT. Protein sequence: CASSVGDHQPQHF.

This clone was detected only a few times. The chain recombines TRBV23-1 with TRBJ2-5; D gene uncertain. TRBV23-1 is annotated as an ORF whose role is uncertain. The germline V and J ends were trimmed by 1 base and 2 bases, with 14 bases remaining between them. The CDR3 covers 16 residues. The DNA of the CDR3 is TGCGCCAGCAGTCAATTTAAGGTGCACGATCAAGAGACCCAGTACTTC. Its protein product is CASSQFKVHDQETQYF.

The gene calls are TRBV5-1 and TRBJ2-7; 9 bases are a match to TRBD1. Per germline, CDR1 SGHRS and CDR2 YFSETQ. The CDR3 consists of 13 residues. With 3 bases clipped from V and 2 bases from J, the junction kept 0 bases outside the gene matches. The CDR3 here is CASSWDRAYEQYF. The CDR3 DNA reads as TGCGCCAGCAGCTGGGACAGGGCCTACGAGCAGTACTTC.

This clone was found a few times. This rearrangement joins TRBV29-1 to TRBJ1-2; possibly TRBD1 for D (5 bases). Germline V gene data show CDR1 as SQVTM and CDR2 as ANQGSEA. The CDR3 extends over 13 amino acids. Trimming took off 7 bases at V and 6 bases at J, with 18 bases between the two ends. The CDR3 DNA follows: TGCAGCGCCGTGACAGAAAGCTCAAATGGCTACACCTTC. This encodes CSAVTESSNGYTF.

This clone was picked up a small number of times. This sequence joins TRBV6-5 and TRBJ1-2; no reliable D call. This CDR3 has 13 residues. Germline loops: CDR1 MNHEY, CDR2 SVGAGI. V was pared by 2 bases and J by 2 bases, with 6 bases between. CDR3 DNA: TGTGCCAGCAGTTACGGAGAGAACTATGGCTACACCTTC. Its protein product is CASSYGENYGYTF.

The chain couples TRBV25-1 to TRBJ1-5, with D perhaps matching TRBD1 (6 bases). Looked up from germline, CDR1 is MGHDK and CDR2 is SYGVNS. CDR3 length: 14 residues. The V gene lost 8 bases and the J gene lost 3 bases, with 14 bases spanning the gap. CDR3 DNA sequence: TGTGCCAGCTCAAGAGGACAGCTCAATCAGCCCCAGCATTTT. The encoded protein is CASSRGQLNQPQHF.